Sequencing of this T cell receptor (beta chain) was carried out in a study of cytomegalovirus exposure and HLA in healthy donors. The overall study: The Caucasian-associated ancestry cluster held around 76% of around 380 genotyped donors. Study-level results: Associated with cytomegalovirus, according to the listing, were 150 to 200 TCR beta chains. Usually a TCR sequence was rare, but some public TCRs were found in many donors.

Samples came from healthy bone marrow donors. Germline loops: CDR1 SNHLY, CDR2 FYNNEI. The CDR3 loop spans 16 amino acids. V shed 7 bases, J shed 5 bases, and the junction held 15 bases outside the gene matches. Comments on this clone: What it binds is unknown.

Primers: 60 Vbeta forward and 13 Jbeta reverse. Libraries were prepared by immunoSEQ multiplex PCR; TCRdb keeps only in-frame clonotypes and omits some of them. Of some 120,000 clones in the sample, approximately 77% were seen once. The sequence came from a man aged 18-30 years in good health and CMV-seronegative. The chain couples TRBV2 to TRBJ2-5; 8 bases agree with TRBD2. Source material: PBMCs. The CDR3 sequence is CASKQTVGGGRETQYF. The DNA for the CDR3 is TGTGCCAGCAAACAAACCGTCGGCGGGGGGAGGGAGACCCAGTACTTC.